Listed here are 28 T cell receptor beta chains from one sample, sequenced in a study of T cell repertoires in ileal Crohn's disease. Time point specified: proximal margin of the surgical specimen (macroscopically non-inflamed). Assay used: immunoSEQ multiplex PCR; TCRdb lists only in-frame clones, some missing. This table has several thousand clones, over 55% appearing once. Sequencing input: ileal tissue. The receptor source for this set is an adult with Crohn's disease.

The rearrangement joins TRBV27 to TRBJ2-7, with TRBD2 matching over 9 bases. J gave up 1 base and V 5 bases, and 9 bases lay outside the gene matches. Germline assignment: CDR1 MNHEY and CDR2 SMNVEV (reference sequence). There are 16 residues in the CDR3. Here the CDR3 reads CASSPSVSGGSYEQYF. The CDR3, as DNA: TGTGCCAGCAGTCCCTCCGTGAGCGGGGGGTCCTACGAGCAGTACTTC.

This chain connects TRBV18 to TRBJ2-3; TRBD1 is a possible D gene (6 bases). This CDR3 has 16 residues. Trimming pared 4 bases from V and 4 bases from J, leaving 18 bases between. The germline V gene encodes CDR1 KGHSH and CDR2 LQKENI. Here the CDR3 reads CASSLGTQGSADTQYF. For the CDR3, the DNA is TGTGCCAGCTCACTAGGCACGCAGGGGTCGGCAGATACGCAGTATTTT.

This clone appeared a few times. The chain is built from TRBV13 and TRBJ2-2; TRBD2 matches at 13 bases. The V gene's germline CDR1 is PRHDT and CDR2 FYEKMQ (reference sequence). The CDR3 has 15 amino acids. V was pared by 5 bases and J by 7 bases, with 4 bases of the junction left unmatched. The CDR3 bases are TGTGCCAGCAGCGCCGGGACTAGCGGGGTCGGGGAGCTGTTTTTT. As protein: CASSAGTSGVGELFF.

This clone is termed medium-sized. The chain uses TRBV4-1 and TRBJ1-3; tentatively, D is TRBD1 (5 bases). The V gene lost 0 bases and the J gene lost 4 bases, with 13 bases spanning the gap. CDR3 length: 16 residues. Looked up from germline, CDR1 is MGHRA and CDR2 is YSYEKL. For the CDR3, the DNA is TGCGCCAGCAGCCAAGATATCAGGGTGGGAGGAAACACCATATATTTT. Protein sequence: CASSQDIRVGGNTIYF.

The V gene is TRBV6-5, the J gene TRBJ1-5, with unresolved D. CDR1 is MNHEY, CDR2 SVGAGI, per germline. V was pared by 7 bases and J by 0 bases, with 10 bases between. The CDR3 contains 14 residues. In nucleotides, the CDR3 is TGTGCCAGCACGGGGAGACATAGCAATCAGCCCCAGCATTTT. Protein: CASTGRHSNQPQHF.

V gene TRBV4-1 combines with J gene TRBJ2-7; a possible D gene is TRBD2 (7 bases). Germline V gene lookup returns CDR1 MGHRA and CDR2 YSYEKL. The CDR3 sequence is 14 residues long. The ends were cut back, 1 base at V and 5 bases at J, with 12 bases in the middle. The DNA of the CDR3 is TGCGCCAGCAGCCAAGGGGGGGGGCTGGACGAGCAGTACTTC. This gives the protein CASSQGGGLDEQYF.

In this sample, this clone turned up a few times. V and J are TRBV19 and TRBJ2-7; D is perhaps TRBD2 (6 bases). CDR3 length: 13 residues. Germline V gene sequence: CDR1 LNHDA, CDR2 SQIVND (reference sequence). V lost 2 bases to trimming and J lost 5 bases, with 10 bases between them. In DNA, the CDR3 is TGTGCCAGTAGTATACTCGGGGGACACGAGCAGTACTTC. Its protein product is CASSILGGHEQYF. Supplemented by reference TRBV19 and TRBJ2-7, the full variable domain reads DGGITQSPKYLFRKEGQNVTLSCEQNLNHDAMYWYRQDPGQGLRLIYYSQIVNDFQKGDIAEGYSVSREKKESFPLTVTSAQKNPTAFYLCASSILGGHEQYFGPGTRLTVT.

The gene calls are TRBV10-2 and TRBJ2-1; 12 bases fit TRBD2. With 2 bases clipped from V and 9 bases from J, the junction kept 8 bases outside the gene matches. Germline lookup yields CDR1 WSHSY and CDR2 SAAADI. This CDR3 contains 16 residues. CDR3 bases: TGCGCCAGCAGTGAGGGTTTTGCTAGCGGGGGGGCTGAGCAGTTCTTC. Amino acids: CASSEGFASGGAEQFF.

The CDR3 region has the DNA TGTGCCAGCAGTCGGGACAGGGGAAACACAGATACGCAGTATTTT. Translation: CASSRDRGNTDTQYF. This chain joins TRBV7-3 and TRBJ2-3; 10 nucleotides line up with TRBD1. Germline V gene data show CDR1 as SGHTA and CDR2 as FQGTGA. The CDR3 runs 15 residues. Trimming removed 6 bases from V and 2 bases from J; junction bases left unmatched: 5.

This clone has a handful of counts. The chain has TRBV4-2 and TRBJ2-7, with D uncertain. Trimming cost V 1 base and J 2 bases, with 9 bases left between them. Germline V gene sequence: CDR1 LGHNA, CDR2 YNFKEQ. The CDR3 runs 14 residues. The CDR3 nucleotides read TGTGCCAGCAGCCAAGCCACAGCCGCCTACGAGCAGTACTTC. Translation: CASSQATAAYEQYF.

The gene calls are TRBV2 and TRBJ1-1, with 7 bases lining up with TRBD1. CDR1 and CDR2 (germline): SNHLY, FYNNEI. CDR3 length: 12 residues. For the CDR3, the DNA is TGTGCTACCAGGGGGTTCAACACTGAAGCTTTCTTT. Translating it yields CATRGFNTEAFF.

This clone was counted a few times. The genes are TRBV14 and TRBJ2-3, with D perhaps being TRBD1 or TRBD2 (5 bases each). The ends were cut back, 0 bases at V and 1 base at J, with 17 bases in the middle. The CDR3 consists of 18 residues. The germline CDR1 and CDR2 sequences are SGHDN and FVKESK. CDR3 coding DNA: TGTGCCAGCAGCCAAGATCTAAGAAGTGGGGGACGCACAGATACGCAGTATTTT. Protein sequence: CASSQDLRSGGRTDTQYF.

CDR3 residues: CASSHRVDSSYEQYF. CDR3 DNA: TGCGCCAGCAGCCATAGGGTAGACAGCTCCTACGAGCAGTACTTC. V usage is TRBV4-1 and J usage is TRBJ2-7; maybe TRBD1 (5 bases). The germline CDR1 and CDR2 sequences are MGHRA and YSYEKL. V was pared by 3 bases and J by 0 bases, with 12 bases between. CDR3 length: 15 residues.

The genes are TRBV4-1 and TRBJ1-2; D not resolved. This CDR3 region has 15 residues. Germline values: CDR1 MGHRA, CDR2 YSYEKL. V was trimmed by 1 base and J by 4 bases, leaving 13 bases between them. The CDR3 here is CASSQGRGLGYGYTF. The CDR3 DNA sequence: TGCGCCAGCAGCCAAGGTCGGGGTCTGGGCTATGGCTACACCTTC.

Only a few counts were recorded for this clone. The V and J genes are TRBV7-2 and TRBJ1-2, with a weak D call TRBD1 (5 bases). Trimming removed 5 bases from V and 1 base from J, with 8 bases in between. Per the germline V gene, CDR1 is SGHTA and CDR2 is FQGNSA. CDR3 length: 13 residues. CDR3 sequence: CASSRDLNYGYTF. The CDR3 region has the DNA TGTGCCAGCAGCCGGGACCTTAACTATGGCTACACCTTC.

This clone appeared a few times. The chain uses TRBV5-1 and TRBJ1-4; 10 bases align to TRBD1. Germline CDR1 reads SGHRS; CDR2 reads YFSETQ. This CDR3 is built from 15 residues. Trimming took 0 bases from V and 8 from J; bases not matched to a gene: 4. DNA of the CDR3: TGCGCCAGCAGCTTGGAGACAGGGGGCAAAGAAAAACTGTTTTTT. Translating it yields CASSLETGGKEKLFF.

This rearrangement joins TRBV18 to TRBJ2-7; 7 positions agree with TRBD1. This CDR3 has 13 amino acids. Germline loops: CDR1 KGHSH, CDR2 LQKENI. V dropped 6 bases and J dropped 0; count of bases not matched to a gene: 2. The CDR3 coding sequence is TGTGCCAGCTCCGGGACAGACTCCTACGAGCAGTACTTC. Its protein is CASSGTDSYEQYF. Full variable domain (missing parts from reference TRBV18 and TRBJ2-7): NAGVMQNPRHLVRRRGQEARLRCSPMKGHSHVYWYRQLPEEGLKFMVYLQKENIIDESGMPKERFSAEFPKEGPSILRIQQVVRGDSAAYFCASSGTDSYEQYFGPGTRLTVT.

The table lists this clone with a count of one. The genes are TRBV7-8 and TRBJ2-5, with TRBD1 matching over 8 bases. There are 13 residues in the CDR3. J gave up 2 bases and V 4 bases, and 0 bases lay outside the gene matches. Per the germline V gene, CDR1 is SGHVS and CDR2 is FQNEAQ. This CDR3 is CASSWDRQETQYF. As DNA, the CDR3 is TGTGCCAGCAGCTGGGACAGGCAAGAGACCCAGTACTTC.

The V call is TRBV30, the J call TRBJ2-7; D gene uncertain. V lost 2 bases and J 3 bases, leaving 11 bases between the germline ends. The CDR3 runs to 13 residues. Germline CDR1 reads GTSNPN; CDR2 reads SVGIG (reference sequence). CDR3 nucleotide sequence: TGTGCCTGGAGTTTTTTCGGTTTCTACGAGCAGTACTTC. It translates to CAWSFFGFYEQYF.

The chain couples TRBV28 to TRBJ1-2; D gene unclear. Trimming pared 3 bases from V and 2 bases from J, leaving 10 bases between. The germline V gene encodes CDR1 MDHEN and CDR2 SYDVKM. The CDR3 length is 14 residues. The CDR3 bases are TGTGCCAGCAGTTTGTTCTCAAAAAACTATGGCTACACCTTC. This codes for CASSLFSKNYGYTF.

The CDR3 DNA reads as TGTGCCTGGAGTCCCTATGTGCGGGAAGAGACCCAGTACTTC. The encoded protein is CAWSPYVREETQYF. The chain combines TRBV30 with TRBJ2-5; a possible D gene is TRBD2 (5 bases). Germline loops: CDR1 GTSNPN, CDR2 SVGIG (reference sequence). CDR3 length: 14 amino acids. Trimming shortened V by 2 bases and J by 3 bases, and 13 bases separated the two germline ends.

This clone turned up a few times. The genes are TRBV11-2 and TRBJ2-5; the match to TRBD2 covers 12 bases. CDR3 length: 18 amino acids. The V segment lost 0 bases and the J segment 5 bases; nucleotides outside the gene matches: 10. Germline V gene lookup returns CDR1 SGHAT and CDR2 FQNNGV. Written as DNA, the CDR3 is TGTGCCAGCAGCTTAGATCGGCTAGCGGGGGGGCCGTGGGAGACCCAGTACTTC. It encodes CASSLDRLAGGPWETQYF.

This clone was observed a handful of times. The chain employs TRBV7-3 and TRBJ1-6, with TRBD1 identical over 9 bases. CDR1 is SGHTA, CDR2 FQGTGA, per germline. The CDR3 length is 13 residues. Trimming removed 6 bases from V and 12 bases from J; junction bases left unmatched: 6. The CDR3 protein is CASSLDRGEPLHF. The DNA for the CDR3 is TGTGCCAGCAGTCTGGACAGGGGCGAACCCCTCCACTTT.

The V gene is TRBV5-5, the J gene TRBJ2-1; TRBD2 agrees at 11 bases. This CDR3 comprises 15 residues. Trimming took 4 bases from V and 6 from J; bases not matched to a gene: 6. Germline values: CDR1 SGHKS, CDR2 YYEKEE (reference sequence). The CDR3 nucleotides read TGTGCCAGCAGCCTAGCGGGGGGCCTACGCAATGAGCAGTTCTTC. Encoded protein: CASSLAGGLRNEQFF.

The chain uses TRBV6-5 and TRBJ2-5; 11 bases are a match to TRBD2. V shed 4 bases and J 3 bases; nucleotides not matched to a gene: 7. Germline assignment: CDR1 MNHEY and CDR2 SVGAGI. The CDR3 loop spans 16 amino acids. The CDR3 DNA reads as TGTGCCAGCAGTTCTTATAGCGGGGGGGCGGAAGAGACCCAGTACTTC. This sequence encodes CASSSYSGGAEETQYF.

Comments on this clone: Other DNA sequences in this sample translate to the same CDR3. This rearrangement joins TRBV6-6 to TRBJ1-4; TRBD1 aligns across 8 bases. This CDR3 contains 13 residues. V was clipped by 4 bases and J by 8 bases; unmatched bases: 3. CDR1 and CDR2 (germline): MNHNY, SVGAGI (reference sequence). Written as DNA, the CDR3 is TGTGCCAGCAGTTTTACAGGGGGAGAAAAACTGTTTTTT. As protein: CASSFTGGEKLFF.

The chain links TRBV5-1 to TRBJ1-2; the match to TRBD1 covers 8 bases. Losses at the gene ends were 4 bases for V and 0 bases for J; bases not matched to a gene: 5. This CDR3 contains 15 residues. Germline loops: CDR1 SGHRS, CDR2 YFSETQ. CDR3 bases: TGCGCCAGCAGCCCCGGACAGGGAGCTAACTATGGCTACACCTTC. It translates to CASSPGQGANYGYTF.

V usage is TRBV19 and J usage is TRBJ2-7; D tentatively reads TRBD1 or TRBD2 (5 bases each). CDR3 length: 13 residues. Trimming shortened V by 10 bases and J by 0 bases, and 13 bases separated the two germline ends. Germline CDR1 LNHDA, CDR2 SQIVND (reference sequence). CDR3 DNA: TGTGCCACCACCGGGACGGGCTCCTACGAGCAGTACTTC. Translation: CATTGTGSYEQYF. Based on the CDR3 plus reference TRBV19 and TRBJ2-7, the full variable domain is DGGITQSPKYLFRKEGQNVTLSCEQNLNHDAMYWYRQDPGQGLRLIYYSQIVNDFQKGDIAEGYSVSREKKESFPLTVTSAQKNPTAFYLCATTGTGSYEQYFGPGTRLTVT.